The T cell receptor beta chain under discussion was sequenced for a study of Ad26.COV2.S vaccination and SARS-CoV-2 variants. Comments on this clone: Its antigen is currently unknown.

CDR3 size: 16 residues. Germline CDR1 is MDHEN and CDR2 is SYDVKM. The V segment lost 7 bases and the J segment 6 bases; nucleotides outside the gene matches: 13. General observations from the study: Comparability of non-spike TCR breadth was observed across vaccine and placebo recipients. Vaccine recipients posted higher spike-specific TCR breadth than their placebo counterparts. Using TCR breadth and depth analyses may have led to underestimated total T cell responses.

The table came from immunoSEQ multiplex PCR; TCRdb's copy has only in-frame clones and leaves some out. The sample carries about 87,000 clones, roughly 84% recorded once. The rearrangement uses TRBV28 and TRBJ1-2; 11 bases match TRBD1. This TCR derives from a human donor who had recovered from COVID-19. Sequencing was performed on peripheral blood, taken after recovery from COVID-19. CDR3 sequence (DNA): TGTGCCAGCACCCGATACGTGGACAGGGGGCAGGATGGCTACACCTTC. This translates into CASTRYVDRGQDGYTF.